These 24 T cell receptor beta chains were sequenced from one sample in a study of technical replicates of blood from a handful of donors. Sequencing used immunoSEQ multiplex PCR; TCRdb keeps in-frame clones, though not all of them. This sample has 65,000 to 90,000 clones; about 86% occur once, and the top ten carry 4.5% to 6%. Sequenced input: PBMCs. These receptors came from a human donor in good health. Some clones in this sample may be carry-over from other donors' samples.

The V gene is TRBV11-2, the J gene TRBJ2-7; 8 bases map to TRBD2. Losses at the gene ends were 5 bases for V and 0 bases for J; bases not matched to a gene: 3. Germline V gives CDR1 SGHAT, CDR2 FQNNGV. This CDR3 is 14 amino acids long. CDR3 protein: CASSPGGSSYEQYF. For the CDR3, the DNA is TGTGCCAGCAGCCCGGGGGGGAGCTCCTACGAGCAGTACTTC.

The genes are TRBV9 and TRBJ2-1; weak D call: TRBD2 (6 bases). Trimming took 0 bases from V and 4 from J, leaving 20 bases between them. The germline V gene has CDR1 SGDLS and CDR2 YYNGEE. The CDR3 contains 18 residues. The CDR3 region has the DNA TGTGCCAGCAGCGTAGAGGGACGGGACTGGGCGGGGTACAATGAGCAGTTCTTC. As protein: CASSVEGRDWAGYNEQFF.

The rearrangement uses TRBV5-6 and TRBJ1-1; D remains ambiguous. The CDR3 has 13 residues. The germline V gene encodes CDR1 SGHDT and CDR2 YYEEEE. V was pared by 0 bases and J by 8 bases, with 11 bases between. The CDR3 sequence: CASSLVISTEAFF. As DNA, the CDR3 is TGTGCCAGCAGCTTGGTTATAAGCACGGAAGCTTTCTTT. Drawing the rest from reference TRBV5-6 and TRBJ1-1, the complete variable domain is DAGVTQSPTHLIKTRGQQVTLRCSPKSGHDTVSWYQQALGQGPQFIFQYYEEEERQRGNFPDRFSGHQFPNYSSELNVNALLLGDSALYLCASSLVISTEAFFGQGTRLTVV.

The gene calls are TRBV7-6 and TRBJ2-1; D not certain. This CDR3 is 16 amino acids long. Germline V gene data show CDR1 as SGHVS and CDR2 as FNYEAQ. V gave up 5 bases and J gave up 0 bases, with 14 bases separating them. The DNA of the CDR3 is TGTGCCAGCAGCCCGTTTGGTCCCGGCTCCTACAATGAGCAGTTCTTC. This encodes CASSPFGPGSYNEQFF. The full variable domain, in which reference TRBV7-6 and TRBJ2-1 provide the parts outside the CDR3, is GAGVSQSPRYKVTKRGQDVALRCDPISGHVSLYWYRQALGQGPEFLTYFNYEAQQDKSGLPNDRFSAERPEGSISTLTIQRTEQRDSAMYRCASSPFGPGSYNEQFFGPGTRLTVL.

The chain is built from TRBV30 and TRBJ1-1; a weak D match, TRBD1 (5 bases). The CDR3 is 14 residues long. Trimming took 1 base from V and 5 from J, leaving 14 bases between them. CDR1 is GTSNPN, CDR2 SVGIG, per germline (reference sequence). CDR3 sequence (DNA): TGTGCCTGGAGTGGCACGTCTCAGGGAACTGAAGCTTTCTTT. The encoded protein is CAWSGTSQGTEAFF.

This chain uses TRBV29-1 with TRBJ2-7; no firm D call. Between the trimmed V and J ends, which lost 0 bases and 0 bases, there was a span of 15 bases. This CDR3 is built from 16 residues. CDR1 SQVTM and CDR2 ANQGSEA come from the germline V gene. CDR3 region: CSVEDLRGLSSYEQYF. The CDR3 DNA follows: TGCAGCGTTGAAGATCTTCGCGGCCTGAGCTCCTACGAGCAGTACTTC.

This chain joins TRBV6-5 and TRBJ1-1, with D maybe TRBD1 (6 bases). The CDR3 length is 15 residues. The V end lost 6 bases, the J end lost 5 bases, and 19 bases lay between the germline ends. Looked up from germline, CDR1 is MNHEY and CDR2 is SVGAGI. The CDR3 is CASSRGRERGTEAFF. As DNA, the CDR3 is TGTGCCAGCAGCCGGGGGAGGGAAAGGGGGACTGAAGCTTTCTTT.

The V gene is TRBV7-2, the J gene TRBJ1-6; 7 nucleotides line up with TRBD1. Germline assignment: CDR1 SGHTA and CDR2 FQGNSA. The CDR3 contains 17 residues. Unmatched junction bases numbered 6, after V lost 4 bases and J lost 0 bases. CDR3 bases: TGTGCCAGCAGCTACAGGGGTGGGCGCTCCTATAATTCACCCCTCCACTTT. Translation: CASSYRGGRSYNSPLHF.

The V call is TRBV20-1, the J call TRBJ2-3, with D unclear. This CDR3 comprises 11 residues. Between the trimmed V and J ends, which lost 6 bases and 5 bases, there was a span of 9 bases. Germline CDR1 reads DFQATT; CDR2 reads SNEGSKA (reference sequence). CDR3 nucleotides: TGCAGTGCACTCCGTGGAGATACGCAGTATTTT. Amino acids: CSALRGDTQYF.

CDR3 sequence (DNA): TGTGCCAGCAGTAGGGGACAGGGGTCCTACAATGAGCAGTTCTTC. It yields the protein CASSRGQGSYNEQFF. This chain connects TRBV6-4 to TRBJ2-1, with 10 bases identical to TRBD1. The V and J ends lost 5 bases and 1 base, in that order; junction bases with no gene match: 2. Looked up from germline, CDR1 is MRHNA and CDR2 is SNTAGT. The CDR3 loop spans 15 amino acids.

The gene calls are TRBV27 and TRBJ2-1; 7 bases are a match to TRBD2. Germline V gives CDR1 MNHEY, CDR2 SMNVEV (reference sequence). CDR3 size: 16 residues. J was trimmed by 2 bases and V by 2 bases; bases with no gene match: 6. The CDR3 DNA is TGTGCCAGCAGTTTAACCGGGACTATCGCCTACAATGAGCAGTTCTTC. Its protein is CASSLTGTIAYNEQFF.

This chain joins TRBV27 and TRBJ2-1, with D possibly being TRBD1 (5 bases). Between the trimmed V and J ends, which lost 10 bases and 4 bases, there was a span of 11 bases. The CDR3 loop spans 12 amino acids. Germline CDR1 is MNHEY and CDR2 is SMNVEV (reference sequence). The CDR3 protein is CATKGVYNEQFF. The CDR3 region has the DNA TGTGCCACCAAAGGGGTATACAATGAGCAGTTCTTC.

The chain couples TRBV18 to TRBJ1-2; 7 nucleotides align to TRBD1. Germline assignment: CDR1 KGHSH and CDR2 LQKENI. V dropped 6 bases and J dropped 5; count of bases not matched to a gene: 9. This CDR3 comprises 14 residues. The CDR3 is CASSHPGTAYGYTF. In DNA, the CDR3 is TGTGCCAGCTCGCATCCCGGGACAGCTTATGGCTACACCTTC. Drawing the rest from reference TRBV18 and TRBJ1-2, the complete variable domain is NAGVMQNPRHLVRRRGQEARLRCSPMKGHSHVYWYRQLPEEGLKFMVYLQKENIIDESGMPKERFSAEFPKEGPSILRIQQVVRGDSAAYFCASSHPGTAYGYTFGSGTRLTVV.

CDR3 nucleotides: TGTGCTAGTGGGGCTGGTGGCACAGATACGCAGTATTTT. Translation: CASGAGGTDTQYF. The chain links TRBV12-5 to TRBJ2-3; no reliable D call. Germline V gene sequence: CDR1 LGHNT, CDR2 FRNRAP. CDR3 length: 13 amino acids. Trimming left V 6 bases short and J 1 base short, with 8 bases between.

The V gene is TRBV29-1, the J gene TRBJ2-7; 7 bases fit TRBD1. Germline CDR1 SQVTM, CDR2 ANQGSEA. The CDR3 loop spans 12 amino acids. The J segment lost 4 bases and the V segment lost 7 bases, leaving 7 bases of the junction unmatched. CDR3 in amino acids: CSATGNSYEQYF. The CDR3 region has the DNA TGCAGCGCGACAGGGAACTCGTACGAGCAGTACTTC.

V gene TRBV5-1 combines with J gene TRBJ2-5; 8 positions agree with TRBD2. Germline values: CDR1 SGHRS, CDR2 YFSETQ. V shed 4 bases and J 4 bases; nucleotides not matched to a gene: 3. This CDR3 contains 13 residues. CDR3 protein: CASSPLAGETQYF. The DNA of the CDR3 is TGCGCCAGCAGCCCGCTAGCGGGAGAGACCCAGTACTTC.

J is TRBJ2-5 and V is TRBV2; 11 nucleotides match TRBD1. The CDR3 sequence is 16 residues long. Germline loops: CDR1 SNHLY, CDR2 FYNNEI. V was clipped by 5 bases and J by 5 bases; unmatched bases: 10. The CDR3 spells CASSSTGTGGRETQYF. Written as DNA, the CDR3 is TGTGCCAGCAGTTCAACCGGGACAGGGGGTAGGGAGACCCAGTACTTC.

The gene calls are TRBV4-3 and TRBJ2-1, with 10 bases fitting TRBD2. In germline, CDR1 is LGHNA, CDR2 YSLEER. The CDR3 consists of 16 residues. The V segment lost 1 base and the J segment 3 bases; nucleotides outside the gene matches: 3. Here the CDR3 DNA reads TGCGCCAGCAGCCAAGCTAGCGGGAGCCTCTACAATGAGCAGTTCTTC. Residues: CASSQASGSLYNEQFF.

The rearrangement uses TRBV6-4 and TRBJ2-5; maybe TRBD2 (6 bases). There are 17 residues in the CDR3. CDR1 and CDR2 (germline): MRHNA, SNTAGT. V was clipped by 6 bases and J by 3 bases, with 23 bases between them. The CDR3 nucleotides read TGTGCCAGCAGCTCTAATGCTCCCCTAGCGTCCAAAGAGACCCAGTACTTC. This codes for CASSSNAPLASKETQYF.

This chain connects TRBV30 to TRBJ2-3; D is perhaps TRBD2 (5 bases). V was clipped by 2 bases and J by 5 bases, with 14 bases between them. The germline V gene has CDR1 GTSNPN and CDR2 SVGIG (reference sequence). The CDR3 has 14 residues. CDR3 residues: CAWSRWEMVDTQYF. The CDR3 coding sequence is TGTGCCTGGAGTAGGTGGGAGATGGTAGATACGCAGTATTTT.

The chain recombines TRBV18 with TRBJ2-1; 9 nucleotides match TRBD2. Germline CDR1 KGHSH, CDR2 LQKENI. The CDR3 is 14 residues long. V was pared by 2 bases and J by 12 bases, with 8 bases of the junction left unmatched. The CDR3 sequence is CASSPERGAGVQFF. In DNA form, the CDR3 reads TGTGCCAGCTCACCAGAGCGGGGGGCTGGGGTGCAGTTCTTC.

The chain carries TRBV13 and TRBJ2-5, with 8 bases identical to TRBD2. V dropped 0 bases and J dropped 5; count of bases not matched to a gene: 5. From germline, CDR1 is PRHDT and CDR2 FYEKMQ (reference sequence). The CDR3 runs 15 residues. CDR3 in amino acids: CASSLGGGGGETQYF. The CDR3 DNA is TGTGCCAGCAGCTTAGGTGGTGGCGGGGGGGAGACCCAGTACTTC.

This chain links TRBV10-1 with TRBJ1-3, with a possible D match to TRBD1 (5 bases). The CDR3 is 14 amino acids. Germline assignment: CDR1 WNHNN and CDR2 SYGVQD (reference sequence). The germline V and J ends were trimmed by 6 bases and 0 bases, with 9 bases remaining between them. DNA of the CDR3: TGCGCCAGCAGGACAGACTGCTCTGGAAACACCATATATTTT. Its translation is CASRTDCSGNTIYF.

CDR3 protein: CASSLGARTGELFF. The DNA for the CDR3 is TGTGCCAGCAGCTTAGGGGCCCGTACCGGGGAGCTGTTTTTT. The chain recombines TRBV7-3 with TRBJ2-2; weak D call: TRBD1 (5 bases). The CDR3 covers 14 residues. CDR1 is SGHTA and CDR2 is FQGTGA in the germline V gene. V was shortened by 2 bases and J by 5 bases, with 9 bases between the two germline ends. Full variable domain (outside the CDR3, taken from reference TRBV7-3 and TRBJ2-2): GAGVSQTPSNKVTEKGKYVELRCDPISGHTALYWYRQSLGQGPEFLIYFQGTGAADDSGLPNDRFFAVRPEGSVSTLKIQRTERGDSAVYLCASSLGARTGELFFGEGSRLTVL.